Listed below are T cell receptor beta chains from one sample, sequenced in a study of T-cell reconstitution after alpha-beta-depleted transplantation in children. TCRdb used MiXCR to reprocess the PCR reads, holding one entry per CDR3 protein. The repertoire has some 240,000 distinct CDR3 sequences, around 8.9% of them found once; the top ten carry about 5%. Here the sequenced sample was PBMCs from the stem cell graft donor, taken from the stem cell graft. These receptors originate from a human donor who donated a stem cell graft to a child with SCID. Each CDR3 is given with its conserved first and last residue.

v_gene | CDR3aa
TRBV7-9 | CASSQGQGPSYEQYF
TRBV20-1 | CSARRGRNEQFF
TRBV20-1 | CSARDPVPYEQYF
TRBV5-1 | CASSWRQGAGDTQYF
TRBV7-9 | CASSLGQGAHGYTF
TRBV7-2 | CASSLAPGTVSFF
TRBV27 | CASSNTGVGANVLTF
TRBV11-3 | CASSLVEGAGNTF
TRBV20-1 | CSAQSSGYGDGYTF
TRBV15 | CATSREHAGSEGGYTF
TRBV11-2 | CASSDTGGWTEAFF
TRBV5-1 | CASSRTSGGHNEQFF
TRBV20-1 | CSAGRSSGGTPYEQYF
TRBV7-6 | CASSHRTSKRTDTQYF
TRBV20-1 | CSARDRGVQETQYF
TRBV6-5 | CASSYTGMNTGELFF
TRBV7-2 | CASSLQRGPTEAFF
TRBV5-1 | CASSRVGEGEAFF
TRBV20-1 | CSARARSGGASTDTQYF
TRBV2 | CASTVTRQETQYF
TRBV7-2 | CASSLEAITWPLHF
TRBV5-4 | CASSFRLLAGGYNEQFF
TRBV15 | CATSRDRFYNEQFF
TRBV5-5 | CASSPRDILPGEQYF
TRBV7-6 | CASSLGWAGVTGELFF
TRBV20-1 | CSAVNRQRGDQPQHF
TRBV5-1 | CASSFLAGAPYEQYF